The source of this TCR beta chain is a study of T-cell reconstitution after alpha-beta-depleted transplantation in children. It was with unique molecular identifiers that the TCRbeta library was prepared. Each CDR3 protein is one row after TCRdb ran MiXCR on the PCR reads. The data hold 150,000 to 250,000 distinct CDR3 sequences, with 6.3% observed a single time. Germline lookup yields CDR1 DFQATT and CDR2 SNEGSKA (reference sequence). This CDR3 region has 11 residues. V was pared by 4 bases and J by 6 bases, with 8 bases between. The table lists this clonotype with many counts. The sample in question was PBMCs, obtained before TCRalphabeta/CD19-depleted stem cell transplant. The sequence derives from a girl under three years old with combined immunodeficiency, due to receive a stem cell transplant. The J gene is TRBJ2-3, the V gene TRBV20-1; D is unresolved. CDR3 nucleotides: TGCAGTGCTACAAACTTTGATACGCAGTATTTT. It is translated as CSATNFDTQYF.